Here is one T cell receptor beta chain with its context. The source of the sample is a study of T cell changes during pregnancy in multiple sclerosis. TCRdb's copy holds only in-frame clones and misses some; the assay was immunoSEQ multiplex PCR. The sample records more than 85,000 clones, about 92% being singletons. The material was peripheral blood, obtained in the second trimester of pregnancy. This receptor was taken from a female donor with multiple sclerosis, enrolled in a pregnancy study.

The CDR3 DNA reads as TGTGCCAGCAGTGACTCTGCGTCTGGGGCCAACGTCCTGACTTTC. Its protein is CASSDSASGANVLTF. This chain links TRBV6-4 with TRBJ2-6, with D unresolved. CDR1 and CDR2 from the germline V gene are MRHNA and SNTAGT. The CDR3 sequence is 15 residues long. Trimming cost V 0 bases and J 1 base, with 4 bases left between them.